This TCR beta chain was identified in a study of T-cell memory formation after mild COVID-19. One entry per CDR3 protein results from TCRdb running MiXCR on the 5' RACE reads. Here the sample spans 550,000 to 600,000 distinct CDR3 sequences, 17% being singletons. General observations from the study: Contracting clones from day 15 to 85 showed balanced CD4/CD8; later expanders favored CD4+. Contracting CD4+ clones sat mainly in CM and EM; CD8+ in EMRA. Some responding clones appeared in pre-infection memory, suggesting cross-reactive memory joined. Day 37-peaking second-wave clones had unconfirmed SARS-CoV-2 specificity.

Looked up from germline, CDR1 is SGDLS and CDR2 is YYNGEE. This CDR3 is built from 15 residues. Trimming cost V 3 bases and J 10 bases; bases outside gene matches: 8. This clonotype was seen a handful of times. The antigen remains undetermined. The sequence was collected from an adult woman who had mild COVID-19 (a few samples of this study predate the infection). Cell type and time point are not known. Sequencing input: PBMCs or a T cell subset sorted from them (not recorded which). The rearrangement links TRBV9 to TRBJ2-1, with 12 positions matching TRBD2. CDR3 nucleotides: TGTGCCAGCAGCGCTTCTAGCGGGGGGGCCCCCGAGCAGTTCTTC. Amino acids: CASSASSGGAPEQFF.